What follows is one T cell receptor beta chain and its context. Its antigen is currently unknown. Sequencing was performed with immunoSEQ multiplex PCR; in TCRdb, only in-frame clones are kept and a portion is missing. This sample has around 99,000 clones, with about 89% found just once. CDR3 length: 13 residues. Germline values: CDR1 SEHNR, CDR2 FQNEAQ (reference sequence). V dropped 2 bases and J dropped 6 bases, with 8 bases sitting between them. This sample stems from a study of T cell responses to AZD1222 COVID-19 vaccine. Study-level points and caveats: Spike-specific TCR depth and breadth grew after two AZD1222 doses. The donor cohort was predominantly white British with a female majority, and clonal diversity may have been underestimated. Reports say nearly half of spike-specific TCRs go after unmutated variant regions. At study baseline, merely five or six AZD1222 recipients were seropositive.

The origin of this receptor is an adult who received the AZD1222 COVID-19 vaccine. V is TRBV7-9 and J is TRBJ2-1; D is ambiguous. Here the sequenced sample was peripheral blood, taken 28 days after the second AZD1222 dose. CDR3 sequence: CASSLSSANEQFF. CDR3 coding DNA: TGTGCCAGCAGCTTAAGCTCAGCCAATGAGCAGTTCTTC.